This T cell receptor beta chain was sequenced in a study of identifying expanded T cells in peripheral blood. This clone occurred many times. This CDR3 is 15 amino acids long. Germline CDR1 and CDR2: SGHNT and YYREEE (reference sequence). Trimming cost V 0 bases and J 2 bases, with 11 bases left between them. Libraries were prepared by immunoSEQ multiplex PCR; TCRdb keeps only in-frame clonotypes and omits some of them. The sample lists 120,000 or so clones, roughly 82% occurring once. The receptor was isolated from a person aged 18 to 69 in good health. The rearrangement uses TRBV5-4 and TRBJ1-2; D is possibly TRBD1 (5 bases). The specimen was blood. CDR3 sequence (DNA): TGTGCCAGCAGCTTGGATACAGGCCTCAACTATGGCTACACCTTC. Amino acid sequence: CASSLDTGLNYGYTF.